This entry lists 3 T cell receptor beta chains sequenced from one sample in a study of control samples from healthy donors and cancer patients (dated by TCRdb to 2018 to 2020). Library creation used the immunoSEQ multiplex PCR assay. The source is immuneACCESS, and TCRdb retained only in-frame sequences with V and J called. Part of the clones is not carried over; for the studies checked, unresolved V genes explain less than half of this, and the remainder is unexplained. Within this sample are tens of thousands of clones, with 85% to 95% of them counted one time only. The ten largest clones represent 23% of the sample. Sequences were obtained from PBMCs. These receptor sequences come from a woman between 45 and 60 years old with head and neck cancer.

This clone appeared once. The chain recombines TRBV6-1 with TRBJ2-1; D remains unclear. The CDR3 is 12 residues long. Trimming left V 3 bases short and J 9 bases short, with 9 bases between. Germline CDR1 is MNHNS and CDR2 is SASEGT. The CDR3 DNA is TGTGCCAGCAGTGATCGGCTGAGTGAGCAGTTCTTC. Residues: CASSDRLSEQFF.

The chain is built from TRBV6-6 and TRBJ2-7; D may be TRBD2 (5 bases). The CDR3 sequence is 12 residues long. The V gene lost 4 bases and the J gene lost 6 bases, with 10 bases spanning the gap. Germline V lookup: CDR1 MNHNY, CDR2 SVGAGI (reference sequence). The CDR3 reads CASSSGLREQYF. The CDR3 bases are TGTGCCAGCAGTTCGGGATTGCGCGAGCAGTACTTC.

The chain recombines TRBV7-2 with TRBJ2-1; the D gene is possibly TRBD2 (7 bases). The germline V gene encodes CDR1 SGHTA and CDR2 FQGNSA. The germline V and J ends were trimmed by 2 bases and 6 bases, with 20 bases remaining between them. CDR3 size: 17 residues. CDR3: CASSLTRTVGGANEQFF. CDR3 DNA: TGTGCCAGCAGCTTAACACGGACAGTGGGAGGGGCCAATGAGCAGTTCTTC.